Listed below are T cell receptor beta chains from one sample, sequenced in a study of T cell changes during pregnancy in multiple sclerosis. Some clones are missing from TCRdb's copy, which holds only in-frame ones; the method was immunoSEQ multiplex PCR. This table has some 74,000 clones, around 92% appearing once. The sequencing here drew on peripheral blood, taken before pregnancy. Receptors were obtained from a female donor with multiple sclerosis, enrolled in a pregnancy study. Both conserved end residues are part of each CDR3. The D gene is left open where the match is weak. The size field is filled for only some rows; it gives once, few, many or a size class.

V: TRBV7-2
length: 14
D: TRBD2
J: TRBJ2-1
size: NA
CDR3: CASSLGLADLEQFF
DNA: TGTGCCAGCAGCTTGGGACTAGCGGACCTTGAGCAGTTCTTC

V: TRBV6-6
length: 14
D: NA
J: TRBJ1-2
size: NA
CDR3: CASTSGGSRNGYTF
DNA: TGTGCCAGCACCTCGGGGGGTAGTAGAAATGGCTACACCTTC

V: TRBV4-3
length: 18
D: TRBD2
J: TRBJ2-5
size: NA
CDR3: CASSQVLIGLAGGETQYF
DNA: TGCGCCAGCAGCCAAGTTTTAATCGGACTAGCGGGAGGGGAGACCCAGTACTTC

V: TRBV6-1
length: 13
D: NA
J: TRBJ2-1
size: NA
CDR3: CASSEVSSREQFF
DNA: TGTGCCAGCAGTGAAGTTTCATCGCGTGAGCAGTTCTTC

V: TRBV6-4
length: 14
D: NA
J: TRBJ2-2
size: NA
CDR3: CASSEQGITGELFF
DNA: TGTGCCAGCAGTGAGCAGGGGATCACCGGGGAGCTGTTTTTT

V: TRBV7-9
length: 16
D: TRBD1
J: TRBJ1-2
size: once
CDR3: CASSFRGQGLNYGYTF
DNA: TGTGCCAGCAGCTTTAGAGGACAGGGTCTTAACTATGGCTACACCTTC

V: TRBV9
length: 18
D: TRBD2
J: TRBJ2-3
size: once
CDR3: CASSVGLAGGGSTDTQYF
DNA: TGTGCCAGCAGCGTAGGGCTAGCGGGAGGGGGTAGCACAGATACGCAGTATTTT

V: TRBV7-9
length: 18
D: TRBD2
J: TRBJ2-6
size: NA
CDR3: CASSSSGLDNSGANVLTF
DNA: TGTGCCAGCAGCTCATCGGGACTAGACAACTCTGGGGCCAACGTCCTGACTTTC

V: TRBV5-6
length: 17
D: TRBD1
J: TRBJ2-2
size: NA
CDR3: CASSLRIGTEGAGELFF
DNA: TGTGCCAGCAGCTTAAGAATTGGGACAGAGGGGGCCGGGGAGCTGTTTTTT

V: TRBV7-9
length: 15
D: TRBD1
J: TRBJ1-5
size: NA
CDR3: CASGPTGGSNQPQHF
DNA: TGTGCCAGCGGTCCGACAGGGGGAAGCAATCAGCCCCAGCATTTT

V: TRBV4-2
length: 14
D: TRBD2
J: TRBJ2-1
size: NA
CDR3: CASNRLAKDNEQFF
DNA: TGTGCCAGCAACCGACTAGCGAAAGACAATGAGCAGTTCTTC

V: TRBV6-5
length: 15
D: NA
J: TRBJ2-7
size: once
CDR3: CASSYSRAGSYEQYF
DNA: TGTGCCAGCAGTTACTCGAGGGCAGGAAGCTACGAGCAGTACTTC

V: TRBV9
length: 13
D: NA
J: TRBJ2-1
size: NA
CDR3: CASSEGVHNEQFF
DNA: TGTGCCAGCAGTGAGGGGGTCCACAATGAGCAGTTCTTC

V: TRBV27
length: 16
D: NA
J: TRBJ2-3
size: NA
CDR3: CASSSSHSTLTDTQYF
DNA: TGTGCCAGCAGTTCTAGTCACTCAACTCTCACAGATACGCAGTATTTT

V: TRBV4-1
length: 16
D: NA
J: TRBJ1-5
size: NA
CDR3: CASSQDSSFRNQPQHF
DNA: TGCGCCAGCAGCCAAGATAGCTCGTTTCGCAATCAGCCCCAGCATTTT

V: TRBV15
length: 16
D: TRBD1
J: TRBJ2-5
size: NA
CDR3: CATSREGTGMVETQYF
DNA: TGTGCCACCAGCAGAGAGGGGACAGGGATGGTAGAGACCCAGTACTTC

V: TRBV7-2
length: 15
D: TRBD1
J: TRBJ1-2
size: NA
CDR3: CASRNKTGGAYGYTF
DNA: TGTGCCAGCAGGAACAAGACAGGGGGCGCTTATGGCTACACCTTC

V: TRBV2
length: 13
D: TRBD1
J: TRBJ1-5
size: NA
CDR3: CASRGDSYQPQHF
DNA: TGTGCCAGCAGGGGGGACAGTTATCAGCCCCAGCATTTT

V: TRBV5-6
length: 14
D: NA
J: TRBJ2-7
size: NA
CDR3: CASSFRDTFYEQYF
DNA: TGTGCCAGCAGCTTCCGGGACACTTTCTACGAGCAGTACTTC

V: TRBV11-2
length: 13
D: TRBD2
J: TRBJ2-2
size: NA
CDR3: CASSSSGGGELFF
DNA: TGTGCCAGCAGCTCTTCGGGAGGCGGGGAGCTGTTTTTT

V: TRBV16
length: 13
D: NA
J: TRBJ1-5
size: NA
CDR3: CASSPMSNQPQHF
DNA: TGTGCCAGCAGCCCTATGAGCAATCAGCCCCAGCATTTT

V: TRBV6-1
length: 15
D: TRBD1
J: TRBJ1-1
size: NA
CDR3: CASSAPDRGNTEAFF
DNA: TGTGCCAGCAGTGCCCCGGACAGGGGAAACACTGAAGCTTTCTTT

V: TRBV18
length: 12
D: NA
J: TRBJ2-5
size: NA
CDR3: CASSLLQETQYF
DNA: TGTGCCAGCTCACTGCTACAAGAGACCCAGTACTTC

V: TRBV9
length: 17
D: NA
J: TRBJ2-6
size: NA
CDR3: CASSVIGWSSGANVLTF
DNA: TGTGCCAGCAGCGTAATAGGTTGGAGCTCTGGGGCCAACGTCCTGACTTTC

V: TRBV19
length: 12
D: NA
J: TRBJ1-2
size: once
CDR3: CASSGAGYGYTF
DNA: TGTGCCAGTAGTGGTGCAGGGTATGGCTACACCTTC

V: TRBV4-2
length: 14
D: TRBD1
J: TRBJ1-5
size: NA
CDR3: CASSQGQGNQPQHF
DNA: TGTGCCAGCAGCCAAGGACAGGGAAATCAGCCCCAGCATTTT

V: TRBV6-6
length: 14
D: NA
J: TRBJ1-1
size: NA
CDR3: CASSYQGGNTEAFF
DNA: TGTGCCAGCAGTTACCAGGGTGGGAACACTGAAGCTTTCTTT

V: TRBV9
length: 15
D: NA
J: TRBJ2-2
size: NA
CDR3: CASSVGGSGTGELFF
DNA: TGTGCCAGCAGCGTAGGTGGGAGCGGCACCGGGGAGCTGTTTTTT

V: TRBV28
length: 16
D: TRBD1
J: TRBJ1-2
size: once
CDR3: CASSKTGGAANYGYTF
DNA: TGTGCCAGCAGCAAGACAGGGGGAGCCGCTAACTATGGCTACACCTTC

V: TRBV7-2
length: 19
D: TRBD2
J: TRBJ2-7
size: NA
CDR3: CASSLRLTERGRPTYEQYF
DNA: TGTGCCAGCAGCCTCCGCCTCACCGAGCGGGGCCGACCGACCTACGAGCAGTACTTC

V: TRBV2
length: 16
D: NA
J: TRBJ2-7
size: NA
CDR3: CASSEASTLPSYEQYF
DNA: TGTGCCAGCAGTGAGGCCTCCACCCTGCCCTCCTACGAGCAGTACTTC

V: TRBV25-1
length: 16
D: TRBD1
J: TRBJ2-7
size: once
CDR3: CASSAGQGFSSYEQYF
DNA: TGTGCCAGCAGTGCGGGACAGGGGTTCTCTTCCTACGAGCAGTACTTC

V: TRBV13
length: 16
D: NA
J: TRBJ2-3
size: NA
CDR3: CASSDRSHLSTDTQYF
DNA: TGTGCCAGCAGCGATAGAAGTCACCTTTCCACAGATACGCAGTATTTT

V: TRBV2
length: 13
D: NA
J: TRBJ2-1
size: once
CDR3: CASGRKAYNEQFF
DNA: TGTGCCAGCGGGAGGAAGGCCTACAATGAGCAGTTCTTC

V: TRBV5-5
length: 18
D: TRBD2
J: TRBJ2-7
size: NA
CDR3: CASSLGVDRPSGRALKGF
DNA: TGTGCCAGCAGCTTGGGGGTAGACAGGCCTAGCGGGAGGGCCTTAAAGGGCTTC

V: TRBV7-2
length: 17
D: TRBD2
J: TRBJ2-1
size: NA
CDR3: CASSSPGLAGGYNEQFF
DNA: TGTGCCAGCAGCTCTCCGGGACTAGCGGGAGGGTACAATGAGCAGTTCTTC

V: TRBV6-6
length: 15
D: TRBD1
J: TRBJ2-7
size: NA
CDR3: CASTTTGGPLYEQYF
DNA: TGTGCCAGCACCACCACAGGGGGCCCCCTCTACGAGCAGTACTTC

V: TRBV4-2
length: 15
D: TRBD1
J: TRBJ1-1
size: NA
CDR3: CASSRATGPNTEAFF
DNA: TGTGCCAGCAGCCGGGCGACAGGGCCGAACACTGAAGCTTTCTTT

V: TRBV15
length: 11
D: NA
J: TRBJ2-1
size: NA
CDR3: CATSEDNEQFF
DNA: TGTGCCACCAGCGAGGACAATGAGCAGTTCTTC